The clone carrying this T cell receptor (beta chain) was detected a few times. What it binds is unknown. The sample belongs to a study of T cells after yellow fever vaccination. Study information: SMART-Seq v4 Ultra Low Input handled preparation of low-cell-number fractions.

5'RACE template switching added a universal primer site and UMIs to TCR cDNA. TCRdb fed the 5' RACE reads into MiXCR, producing one record per CDR3 protein. In the table there are approximately 160,000 distinct CDR3 sequences, about a tenth of which are singletons. Looked up from germline, CDR1 is SGHDT and CDR2 is YYEEEE. The CDR3 is 14 residues long. V was pared by 2 bases and J by 2 bases, with 5 bases between. Points from the study as a whole: Peaking on day 5 versus 15, the secondary response was faster but weaker. Among primary-vaccination clones, most reappeared after the booster, at 95% to 96% for CD4 and around 91% for CD8.

The rearrangement links TRBV5-6 to TRBJ1-6; the D is unclear. Sequences were derived from CD8+ T cells sorted from PBMCs, sampled 45 days after the yellow fever booster vaccination. The source is a man in his late teens or twenties who received the YFV17D yellow fever vaccine. For the CDR3, the DNA is TGTGCCAGCAGCTTTGAAGCCTATAATTCACCCCTCCACTTT. It yields the protein CASSFEAYNSPLHF.